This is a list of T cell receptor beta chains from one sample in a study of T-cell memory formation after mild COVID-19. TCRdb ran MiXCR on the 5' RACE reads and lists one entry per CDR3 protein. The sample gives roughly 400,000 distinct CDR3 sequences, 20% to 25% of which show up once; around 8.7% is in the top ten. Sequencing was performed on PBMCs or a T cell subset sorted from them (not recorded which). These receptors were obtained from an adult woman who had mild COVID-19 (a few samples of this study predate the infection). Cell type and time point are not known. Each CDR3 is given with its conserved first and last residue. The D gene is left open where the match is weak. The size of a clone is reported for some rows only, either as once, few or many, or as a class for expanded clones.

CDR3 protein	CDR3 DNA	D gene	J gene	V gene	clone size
CASSLGGRGQAAEKLFF	TGTGCCAGCAGCTTGGGAGGCAGGGGGCAAGCAGCTGAAAAACTGTTTTTT	TRBD1	TRBJ1-4	TRBV5-4	few
CASSSGTGPNQPQHF	TGTGCCAGCAGTTCTGGGACAGGTCCCAATCAGCCCCAGCATTTT	TRBD1	TRBJ1-5	TRBV27	-
CASSDTGGTTEAFF	TGCGCCAGCAGCGATACAGGGGGCACCACTGAAGCTTTCTTT	TRBD1	TRBJ1-1	TRBV5-1	few
CASSPGLRLFF	TGTGCCAGCAGTCCTGGACTAAGGCTGTTCTTC	-	TRBJ2-1	TRBV6-5	few
CASTGTSDRNTDTQYF	TGTGCCAGCACGGGGACTAGCGACAGGAACACAGATACGCAGTATTTT	TRBD2	TRBJ2-3	TRBV7-2	-
CASSRDVAQYF	TGTGCCAGCAGCCGCGACGTGGCCCAGTACTTC	-	TRBJ2-5	TRBV6-2/TRBV6-3	-
CASSLGTSGSEEQFF	TGTGCCAGCAGCCTCGGGACTAGCGGGAGTGAGGAGCAGTTCTTC	TRBD2	TRBJ2-1	TRBV7-9	-
CASSTDKGSDSYGYTF	TGTGCCAGCAGCACTGACAAGGGATCCGACAGCTATGGCTACACCTTC	-	TRBJ1-2	TRBV7-9	-
CSVDLGTEAFF	TGCAGCGTTGATTTGGGTACTGAAGCTTTCTTT	-	TRBJ1-1	TRBV29-1	-
CASSFPGPTTGANVLTF	TGTGCCAGCAGCTTTCCCGGTCCTACTACTGGGGCCAACGTCCTGACTTTC	-	TRBJ2-6	TRBV7-3	-
CASSLGPQVAGTYEQYF	TGCGCCAGCAGCTTGGGCCCTCAGGTAGCGGGAACCTACGAGCAGTACTTC	TRBD2	TRBJ2-7	TRBV5-1	few
CSVEDRAGGYTF	TGCAGCGTTGAAGATCGGGCAGGAGGCTACACCTTC	-	TRBJ1-2	TRBV29-1	few
CSALQIPRGPTNYGYTF	TGCAGTGCTCTCCAGATACCCAGGGGGCCAACTAACTATGGCTACACCTTC	TRBD1	TRBJ1-2	TRBV20-1	few
CSASSQTYEQYF	TGCAGTGCTAGTAGCCAGACCTACGAGCAGTACTTC	-	TRBJ2-7	TRBV20-1	few
CASSQQGLAPETQYF	TGCGCCAGCAGCCAACAAGGACTAGCCCCAGAGACCCAGTACTTC	TRBD2	TRBJ2-5	TRBV4-1	few
CASSADGSNNQPQHF	TGCGCCAGCAGCGCGGACGGATCGAACAATCAGCCCCAGCATTTT	-	TRBJ1-5	TRBV5-1	-
CASSLALGETQYF	TGCGCCAGCAGCTTGGCTCTGGGGGAGACCCAGTACTTC	-	TRBJ2-5	TRBV5-1	-
CASSHDRGNEQFF	TGTGCCAGCAGCCACGACAGGGGAAATGAGCAGTTCTTC	TRBD1	TRBJ2-1	TRBV6-5	few
CASSPRSSVFNIQYF	TGTGCCAGCAGCCCCCGGTCTAGCGTTTTTAACATTCAGTACTTC	-	TRBJ2-4	TRBV3-1	-
CASSPGEGYPLHF	TGTGCCAGCAGCCCCGGTGAGGGGTATCCCCTCCACTTT	-	TRBJ1-6	TRBV9	few
CASSQPRVTEAFF	TGTGCCAGCAGTCAACCACGGGTTACTGAAGCTTTCTTT	-	TRBJ1-1	TRBV7-2	few
CASNPADLQGGQPQHF	TGTGCCAGCAACCCGGCGGACCTCCAGGGAGGTCAGCCCCAGCATTTT	-	TRBJ1-5	TRBV28	-
CASSLQRQEGYTF	TGTGCCAGCAGCTTACAACGGCAGGAGGGCTACACCTTC	-	TRBJ1-2	TRBV7-9	-
CSARDAETGVTEAFF	TGCAGTGCTAGAGATGCAGAGACAGGGGTCACTGAAGCTTTCTTT	TRBD1	TRBJ1-1	TRBV20-1	few
CATSDRDSSAKNIQYF	TGTGCCACCAGTGATCGGGACAGTTCAGCCAAAAACATTCAGTACTTC	TRBD1	TRBJ2-4	TRBV24-1	-
CASSEGTGIDNQPQHF	TGTGCCAGTAGTGAAGGGACAGGGATTGACAATCAGCCCCAGCATTTT	TRBD1	TRBJ1-5	TRBV19	-
CASSFIRETQYF	TGTGCCAGCAGCTTTATACGAGAGACCCAGTACTTC	-	TRBJ2-5	TRBV7-6	-